Following are 10 T cell receptor beta chains from one sample sequenced in a study of blood T cells in healthy people across ages. Combining a sample-barcoded 5' primer with a J-beta primer mix, a second PCR ran for about 7 to 11 cycles. TCRdb independently ran MiXCR on the 5' RACE reads; one entry per CDR3 protein. The sample has roughly 1,500,000 distinct CDR3 sequences, 30% to 40% seen once. Material for sequencing was blood. The receptors here all came from a woman in her 30s in good health.

The chain links TRBV7-3 to TRBJ2-1; 7 bases agree with TRBD2. Trimming took 5 bases from V and 3 from J; bases not matched to a gene: 4. This CDR3 is 14 amino acids long. Germline CDR1 is SGHTA and CDR2 is FQGTGA. The CDR3 protein is CASSATGGYNEQFF. Here the CDR3 DNA reads TGTGCCAGCAGCGCCACGGGGGGCTACAATGAGCAGTTCTTC. Full variable domain (rest looked up from reference TRBV7-3 and TRBJ2-1): GAGVSQTPSNKVTEKGKYVELRCDPISGHTALYWYRQSLGQGPEFLIYFQGTGAADDSGLPNDRFFAVRPEGSVSTLKIQRTERGDSAVYLCASSATGGYNEQFFGPGTRLTVL.

This clonotype was counted a few times. This chain uses TRBV4-2 with TRBJ2-1, with D possibly TRBD2 on 6 matching bases. Germline CDR1 LGHNA, CDR2 YNFKEQ. There are 16 residues in the CDR3. Trimming removed 4 bases from V and 8 bases from J, with 21 bases in between. The CDR3 protein is CASSLSRAITGDEQFF. The CDR3 bases are TGTGCCAGCAGCCTATCCCGAGCAATAACGGGGGATGAGCAGTTCTTC.

This clonotype was found a few times. J is TRBJ1-4 and V is TRBV20-1, with D unclear. The CDR3 loop spans 14 amino acids. Looked up from germline, CDR1 is DFQATT and CDR2 is SNEGSKA (reference sequence). The V gene lost 0 bases and the J gene lost 5 bases, with 10 bases spanning the gap. The CDR3 loop reads CSARDWEANEKLFF. The CDR3 DNA is TGCAGTGCTAGAGACTGGGAGGCAAATGAAAAACTGTTTTTT.

The sample holds a few counts of this clonotype. This rearrangement joins TRBV7-3 to TRBJ2-1; D gene unclear. Germline CDR1 is SGHTA and CDR2 is FQGTGA. Trimming shortened V by 2 bases and J by 7 bases, and 15 bases separated the two germline ends. The CDR3 totals 15 residues. CDR3 loop: CASSLGNLGDNEQFF. Written as DNA, the CDR3 is TGTGCCAGCAGCTTAGGAAATCTAGGAGATAATGAGCAGTTCTTC.

This chain joins TRBV14 and TRBJ2-4, with D uncertain. V gave up 1 base and J gave up 9 bases, with 4 bases separating them. Germline loops: CDR1 SGHDN, CDR2 FVKESK. This CDR3 comprises 11 residues. This CDR3 is CASSQGLIQYF. CDR3 DNA sequence: TGTGCCAGCAGCCAAGGGCTCATTCAGTACTTC.

The chain is built from TRBV5-4 and TRBJ2-7, with D perhaps matching TRBD2 (5 bases). CDR3 length: 16 residues. V lost 4 bases and J 1 base, leaving 18 bases between the germline ends. Looked up from germline, CDR1 is SGHNT and CDR2 is YYREEE (reference sequence). CDR3 sequence reads: CASSEAGGLRSYEQYF. In DNA form, the CDR3 reads TGTGCCAGCAGCGAGGCCGGTGGACTGCGTTCCTACGAGCAGTACTTC.

There are a few counts of this clonotype. The CDR3, as DNA: TGCAGCGTTAAGGGGGGGCCTTCCTACAATGAGCAGTTCTTC. Translated: CSVKGGPSYNEQFF. The V and J genes are TRBV29-1 and TRBJ2-1; the D gene is possibly TRBD2 (7 bases). Germline V gene sequence: CDR1 SQVTM, CDR2 ANQGSEA. The V end was cut by 5 bases, the J end by 1 base, with 12 bases between. The CDR3 has 14 residues.

This clonotype has a handful of counts. Sequence at one end of the junction differs from germline and may be a read error. The J gene is TRBJ1-6, the V gene TRBV20-1; D is unresolved. CDR1 and CDR2 from the germline V gene are DFQATT and SNEGSKA (reference sequence). The CDR3 loop spans 15 amino acids. CDR3 sequence: CSAKTPRGRSSPLHF. CDR3 DNA: TGCAGTGCCAAAACCCCCCGGGGAAGAAGTTCACCTCTCCACTTT.

The chain combines TRBV28 with TRBJ2-2; the D is unclear. Trimming removed 3 bases at V and 8 bases at J, with 10 bases between. CDR3 size: 13 residues. CDR1 and CDR2 (germline): MDHEN, SYDVKM. The CDR3 spells CASSLPFTGELFF. The CDR3 DNA is TGTGCCAGCAGTTTGCCCTTCACGGGGGAGCTGTTTTTT.

This clonotype turned up a few times. The chain joins TRBV27 to TRBJ2-7; 9 bases align to TRBD2. V shed 3 bases and J 4 bases; nucleotides not matched to a gene: 7. Germline CDR1 MNHEY, CDR2 SMNVEV (reference sequence). The CDR3 is 15 residues long. CDR3 amino acids: CASSLHASGAYEQYF. The CDR3 DNA reads TGTGCCAGCAGTTTGCATGCTAGCGGGGCTTACGAGCAGTACTTC.